Listed below are T cell receptor beta chains from one sample, sequenced in a study of blood T cell repertoires in COVID-19. TCRdb's table, derived via immunoSEQ multiplex PCR, lists solely in-frame clones and lacks some. The table has 170,000 or so clones, 86% seen once. The sample was peripheral blood. The receptors here all came from a man in his forties or fifties with active or convalescent COVID-19. Both conserved end residues are trimmed from each CDR3. Each record gives: V gene, CDR3 protein.

TRBV19	ASSPGVAGAYEQY
TRBV29-1	SVDPGGTGRDTQY
TRBV7-2	ASSLVRSTQYGYT
TRBV7-2	ASSTGGIVISPLH
TRBV19	ASNIWGQVNEQF
TRBV30	AWSPRRSGRETQY
TRBV9	ASSVGQVHEQY
TRBV21-1	GTSGQPLH
TRBV7-3	ASSRLAGGVNEQF
TRBV6-5	ASRKGVPSYEQY
TRBV7-9	ASSKDGGAVYEKLF
TRBV3-1/TRBV3-2	ASSQDGVYGYT
TRBV7-2	ASSFIGGTDGYT
TRBV7-2	ASSLPGGDTEAF
TRBV10-3	AIHQTSGKSDTQY
TRBV7-3	ASSLNHGETQY
TRBV30	AWSSQGSSQETQY
TRBV4-1	ASSQGGRGTDTQY